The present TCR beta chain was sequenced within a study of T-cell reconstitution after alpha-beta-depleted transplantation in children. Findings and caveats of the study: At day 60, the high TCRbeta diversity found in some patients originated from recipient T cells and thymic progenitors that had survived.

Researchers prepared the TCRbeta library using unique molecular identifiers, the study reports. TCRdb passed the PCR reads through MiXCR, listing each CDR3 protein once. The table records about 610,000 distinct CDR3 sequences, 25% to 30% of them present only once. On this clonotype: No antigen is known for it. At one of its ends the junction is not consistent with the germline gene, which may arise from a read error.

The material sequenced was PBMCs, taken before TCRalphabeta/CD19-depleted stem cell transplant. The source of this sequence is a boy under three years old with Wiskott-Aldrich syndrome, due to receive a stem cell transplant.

DNA for the CDR3: TGCGCCAGCAGCTTGGAGCCAGGGGTGGAAAAACTGTTTTTC. Protein sequence: CASSLEPGVEKLFF. The rearrangement joins TRBV5-1 to TRBJ1-4; weak D call: TRBD1 (6 bases). There are 14 residues in the CDR3. Germline V gives CDR1 SGHRS, CDR2 YFSETQ.